The present TCR beta chain was sequenced within a study of T cell responses to AZD1222 COVID-19 vaccine (dated by TCRdb to about 2021). Context from the whole study: TCR sequencing was performed for over 230 trial participants, of whom about 200 were given two doses of AZD1222 and around 26 were given two doses of MenACWY control vaccine. Trial participants were enrolled by age into 18-55, 56-69 and 70-plus year subgroups, with roughly 150, 30 and 60 TCR-sequenced participants respectively. Points the paper makes about the study in general: Nearly half of unique spike-specific TCRs reportedly recognized epitopes outside regions mutated in the B.1.351 and B.1.1.7 variants. Participants were mostly white British, with more females than males. The authors suggested clonal diversity may have been underestimated. Conclusions about previously exposed vaccinees are limited because only six or seven AZD1222 recipients were SARS-CoV-2 seropositive at baseline. Because no day 14 peak-response samples were available, repertoires were characterized only after the peak T cell response. In the small 56-69-year group, the increase in depth fell short of significance, most likely because of low power. A significant rise in spike-specific TCR breadth and depth was observed after two AZD1222 doses relative to day 0 and relative to MenACWY recipients. CD4 TCRs associated with the vaccine covered the entire spike protein, and the dominant responses were in regions 160-218 and 743-854.

The CDR3 regions of human TCRbeta chains were analyzed by immunosequencing. Concerning the study's data processing: Repertoire TCRs were checked for matches against a reference library of SARS-CoV-2-specific TCRs that had been generated using the MIRA antigen-specificity platform. Breadth meant the fraction of unique TCRs that were SARS-CoV-2-associated, whereas depth meant the fraction of total T cells that were SARS-CoV-2-associated. Using the MIRA data, every spike-specific TCR was mapped to the spike region that the TCR reacted to and assigned to either a CD4 or a CD8 class. Log10-transformed breadth and depth values were compared by one-way ANOVA with Sidak's multiple comparisons tests. This is the immuneACCESS table as TCRdb keeps it, with only in-frame sequences that have V and J called. A part of the clones is gone; compared with another copy, unresolved V genes explain less than half, and the rest is unexplained. V, J and clone size derive from that table, while D and trimming were established from the DNA sequence. Within this sample are about 160,000 clones, with roughly nine tenths of them counted one time only. In total, the top ten clones hold approximately 3.6% of the sample.

The germline V gene specifies MRHNA as CDR1 and SNTAGT as CDR2. Trimming takes 4 bases from V and 0 bases from J, and the germline ends sit 10 bases apart. From the cysteine through the phenylalanine, the CDR3 covers 15 amino acids. The CDR3 DNA has 45 bases and is translated from base 1. As to this clone: The antigen it binds to is not known. Per-base quality was not reported, and no clone a single base away is much larger than it.

The sample's time point label, decoded: about 28 days (+/-7) after the second vaccine dose. AZD1222 recipients with second doses at about 4 weeks or about 12 weeks were pooled, because spike-specific TCR depth and breadth did not differ between schedules. The vaccinee samples were drawn from two UK trials, COV001 and COV002, one of which was a single-blind randomized controlled phase 2/3 trial testing AZD1222 (ChAdOx1 nCoV-19) in healthy adults. For TCRbeta chain sequencing, PBMC samples from trial participants were taken at day 0 and at day 28 after the second dose. The V and J genes are TRBV6-4 and TRBJ2-1; the D call is possibly TRBD1 or TRBD2, each sharing 5 bases. This TCR came from an adult who received the AZD1222 COVID-19 vaccine. The sequencing here drew on peripheral blood, taken 28 days after the second AZD1222 dose. The bases are TGTGCCAGCAGTGGGGACGGAAGCTCCTACAATGAGCAGTTCTTC. Its amino acids are CASSGDGSSYNEQFF.